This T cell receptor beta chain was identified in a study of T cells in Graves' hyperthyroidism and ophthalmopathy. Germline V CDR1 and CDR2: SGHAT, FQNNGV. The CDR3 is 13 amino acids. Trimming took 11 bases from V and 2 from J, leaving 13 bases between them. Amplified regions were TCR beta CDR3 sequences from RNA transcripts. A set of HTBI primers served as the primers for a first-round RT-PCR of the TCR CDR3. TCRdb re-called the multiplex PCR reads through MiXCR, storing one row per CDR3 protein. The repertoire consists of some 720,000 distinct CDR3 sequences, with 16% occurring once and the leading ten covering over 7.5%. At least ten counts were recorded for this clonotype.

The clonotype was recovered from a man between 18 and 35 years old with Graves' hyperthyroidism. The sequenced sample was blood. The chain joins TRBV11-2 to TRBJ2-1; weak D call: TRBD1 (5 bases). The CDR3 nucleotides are TGTGCCCATGGTCCAGGGCCCTACAATGAGCAGTTCTTC. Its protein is CAHGPGPYNEQFF.